This TCR beta chain was sequenced during a study of vaccination and CD4 T cells after COVID-19. With the Oncomine TCR Beta short-read assay, DNA from cultured CD4+ T cells was sequenced. Each CDR3 protein gets one entry after TCRdb re-called the PCR reads with MiXCR. The data show some 21,000 distinct CDR3 sequences, 35% to 40% seen once. On this clonotype: Its antigen is as yet unknown.

V lost 5 bases to trimming and J lost 7 bases; unmatched junction nucleotides: 16. Germline V gene data show CDR1 as DFQATT and CDR2 as SNEGSKA (reference sequence). This CDR3 region has 16 residues. The sample's treatment: approximately 10-day PBMC culture with coronavirus spike peptide pools or control peptides (ViraFEST assay). The chain couples TRBV20-1 to TRBJ2-4, with 8 bases lining up with TRBD2. This receptor was obtained from a human donor who had recovered from COVID-19. This specimen consisted of CD4+ T cells from blood, cultured in vitro, obtained before SARS-CoV-2 vaccination. Here the CDR3 DNA reads TGCAGTGCTCCCCCGGTGGGAGCGGGAGATGCGAACATTCAGTACTTC. It encodes CSAPPVGAGDANIQYF.